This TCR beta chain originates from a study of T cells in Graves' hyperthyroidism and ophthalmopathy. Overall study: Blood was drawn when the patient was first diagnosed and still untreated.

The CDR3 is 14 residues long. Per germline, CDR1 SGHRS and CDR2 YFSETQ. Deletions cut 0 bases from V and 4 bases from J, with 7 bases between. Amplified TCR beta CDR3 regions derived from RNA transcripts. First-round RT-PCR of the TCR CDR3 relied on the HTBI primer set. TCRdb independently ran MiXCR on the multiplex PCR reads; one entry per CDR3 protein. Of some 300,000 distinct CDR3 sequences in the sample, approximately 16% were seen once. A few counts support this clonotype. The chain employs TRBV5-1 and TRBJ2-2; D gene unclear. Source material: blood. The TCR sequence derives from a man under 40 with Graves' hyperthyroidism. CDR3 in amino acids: CASSLAASTGELFF. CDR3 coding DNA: TGCGCCAGCAGCTTGGCCGCCAGCACCGGGGAGCTGTTTTTT.